This is a list of T cell receptor beta chains from one sample in a study of blood T cell repertoires in COVID-19. TCRdb keeps only in-frame clones here, not all; method: immunoSEQ multiplex PCR. The data show 86,000 or so clones, with more than 90% seen just once and approximately 4.3% held by the top ten. The sequenced sample consisted of peripheral blood. The receptor set was obtained from a human donor with active COVID-19. The donor label of this sample is uncertain. Each CDR3 is given with its conserved first and last residue. A D gene is named only where the DNA matches it firmly. The size of a clone is reported for some rows only, either as once, few or many, or as a class for expanded clones.

TRBJ2-1	TRBV5-1	TRBD2	NA	CASQVSGGENEQFF	TGCGCCAGCCAAGTTAGCGGGGGTGAGAATGAGCAGTTCTTC
TRBJ1-5	TRBV6-7	NA	NA	CASTLKGQSNQPQHF	TGTGCCAGCACCCTAAAGGGGCAGAGCAATCAGCCCCAGCATTTT
TRBJ2-7	TRBV11-2	NA	NA	CASSLKKGQNYEQYF	TGTGCCAGCAGCCTTAAGAAAGGACAGAACTACGAGCAGTACTTC
TRBJ2-5	TRBV9	NA	NA	CASSFRTDLQETQYF	TGTGCCAGCAGCTTCCGGACAGACCTCCAAGAGACCCAGTACTTC
TRBJ2-7	TRBV11-3	TRBD1	few	CASSLRGQGGYEQYF	TGTGCCAGCAGCTTACGGGGACAGGGTGGCTACGAGCAGTACTTC
TRBJ2-7	TRBV6-6	NA	NA	CASRRQDYEQYF	TGTGCCAGCAGACGACAGGACTACGAGCAGTACTTC
TRBJ1-4	TRBV9	NA	NA	CASSVDEGRFNEKLFF	TGTGCCAGCAGCGTAGACGAAGGGAGATTTAATGAAAAACTGTTTTTT
TRBJ1-5	TRBV19	TRBD1	NA	CASSKREGQGGNQPQHF	TGTGCCAGTAGCAAAAGGGAGGGACAGGGCGGCAATCAGCCCCAGCATTTT
TRBJ2-3	TRBV3-1/TRBV3-2	TRBD2	NA	CASSQEMLAGGVTDTQYF	TGTGCCAGCAGCCAAGAGATGCTAGCGGGGGGTGTCACAGATACGCAGTATTTT
TRBJ1-2	TRBV11-2	NA	NA	CASSSMQGNYGYTF	TGTGCCAGCAGCTCCATGCAGGGCAACTATGGCTACACCTTC
TRBJ2-1	TRBV5-1	TRBD2	NA	CASSMSGSSYNEQFF	TGCGCCAGCAGCATGAGCGGGAGCTCCTACAATGAGCAGTTCTTC
TRBJ2-2	TRBV18	NA	NA	CASSPFTSTANTGELFF	TGTGCCAGCTCACCATTTACGTCGACAGCGAACACCGGGGAGCTGTTTTTT
TRBJ1-6	TRBV5-6	TRBD1	NA	CASSLGVLTGVHSPLHF	TGTGCCAGCAGCTTGGGCGTACTCACAGGGGTTCATTCACCCCTCCACTTT
TRBJ2-3	TRBV24-1	TRBD2	NA	CATSDSGLAGGTDTQYF	TGTGCCACCAGTGATTCCGGACTAGCGGGAGGCACAGATACGCAGTATTTT
TRBJ1-6	TRBV19	NA	few	CASSLLQGSSSYNSPLHF	TGTGCCAGTAGTCTTTTACAGGGATCGTCCTCCTATAATTCACCCCTCCACTTT
TRBJ1-1	TRBV19	TRBD1	NA	CASRARQGPEAFF	TGTGCCAGTAGGGCGAGACAGGGTCCTGAAGCTTTCTTT
TRBJ1-6	TRBV7-9	NA	NA	CASSLGDYNSPLHF	TGTGCCAGCAGCTTAGGAGACTATAATTCACCCCTCCACTTT
TRBJ1-6	TRBV6-6	NA	NA	CASTADRDITNSPLHF	TGTGCCAGCACCGCAGACCGGGACATCACCAATTCACCCCTCCACTTT
TRBJ2-2	TRBV29-1	NA	NA	CSVEAGTNTGELFF	TGCAGCGTGGAGGCCGGAACCAACACCGGGGAGCTGTTTTTT
TRBJ2-7	TRBV10-3	NA	NA	CAISENREPDEQYF	TGTGCCATCAGTGAAAACAGGGAACCTGACGAGCAGTACTTC